The 18 T cell receptor beta chains below all came from one sample that was sequenced in a study of sequential checkpoint blockade in melanoma. The method was immunoSEQ multiplex PCR; TCRdb's version includes in-frame clones alone and lacks a portion of them. Altogether roughly 11,000 clones are present, roughly 81% being singletons, with the ten largest covering about 15%. As for treatment: randomized to nivolumab then ipilimumab (arm A) or the reverse (arm B). This specimen was CD8+ T cells sorted from blood (inferred from file names), taken from a patient given nivolumab and ipilimumab in sequence. The receptors shown here come from a human donor with melanoma.

J is TRBJ2-5 and V is TRBV27, with 7 bases identical to TRBD2. The CDR3 covers 16 residues. Germline CDR1 MNHEY, CDR2 SMNVEV (reference sequence). V was clipped by 1 base and J by 4 bases; unmatched bases: 9. CDR3 nucleotides: TGTGCCAGCAGTTTATTAGGCCCCACGGGAGGAGAGACCCAGTACTTC. Protein product: CASSLLGPTGGETQYF.

The chain combines TRBV27 with TRBJ2-5, with 7 nucleotides matching TRBD1. The germline CDR1 and CDR2 sequences are MNHEY and SMNVEV (reference sequence). CDR3 length: 14 amino acids. The V gene end was trimmed by 5 bases and the J gene end by 2 bases; junction bases not matched to a gene: 5. The CDR3 protein is CASSLRQGQETQYF. The CDR3 region has the DNA TGTGCCAGCAGTCTACGACAGGGACAAGAGACCCAGTACTTC.

The chain recombines TRBV9 with TRBJ1-1; D possibly corresponds to TRBD1 (6 bases). This CDR3 has 18 residues. Germline V gene data show CDR1 as SGDLS and CDR2 as YYNGEE. The germline V and J ends were trimmed by 4 bases and 0 bases, with 22 bases remaining between them. CDR3 residues: CASSSRSDRANLNTEAFF. CDR3 DNA sequence: TGTGCCAGCAGCAGTAGATCGGACAGAGCAAATCTGAACACTGAAGCTTTCTTT.

V gene TRBV19 combines with J gene TRBJ2-1; TRBD2 is a possible D gene (6 bases). The CDR3 runs to 15 residues. The V end lost 1 base, the J end lost 4 bases, and 11 bases lay between the germline ends. Germline-derived CDR1 and CDR2 are LNHDA and SQIVND (reference sequence). In DNA form, the CDR3 reads TGTGCCAGTAGTATAGGCGGACTACCTTACAATGAGCAGTTCTTC. Encoded protein: CASSIGGLPYNEQFF.

The chain recombines TRBV9 with TRBJ2-2, with a possible D match to TRBD2 (5 bases). Germline V lookup: CDR1 SGDLS, CDR2 YYNGEE. The V end was cut by 0 bases, the J end by 3 bases, with 12 bases between. The CDR3 contains 16 residues. CDR3 sequence reads: CASSVVASRYTGELFF. The CDR3 DNA sequence: TGTGCCAGCAGCGTAGTAGCTAGCCGCTACACCGGGGAGCTGTTTTTT.

In the case of this clone: Different DNA sequences within this sample yield the same CDR3. The chain uses TRBV7-9 and TRBJ2-1, with TRBD1 identical over 9 bases. Germline lookup yields CDR1 SEHNR and CDR2 FQNEAQ (reference sequence). J was trimmed by 0 bases and V by 5 bases; bases with no gene match: 2. CDR3 length: 15 amino acids. CDR3 region: CASSGTGSSYNEQFF. The CDR3 coding sequence is TGTGCCAGCAGCGGGACAGGGAGCTCCTACAATGAGCAGTTCTTC.

The chain carries TRBV7-9 and TRBJ1-4; 12 nucleotides line up with TRBD1. The CDR3 length is 17 residues. From germline, CDR1 is SEHNR and CDR2 FQNEAQ (reference sequence). Trimming removed 6 bases from V and 8 bases from J; junction bases left unmatched: 13. The CDR3 DNA reads as TGTGCCAGCAGATGGGACAGGGGGCGCGATGAGAAAGAAAAACTGTTTTTT. Residues: CASRWDRGRDEKEKLFF.

The rearrangement joins TRBV15 to TRBJ2-2; 9 bases agree with TRBD1. The length of the CDR3 is 15 residues. Trimming at V came to 1 base and at J to 3 bases, leaving 0 bases not matched to a gene. The germline V gene encodes CDR1 LNHNV and CDR2 YYDKDF (reference sequence). CDR3 coding DNA: TGTGCCACCAGCAGAGGGACAGGGGACACCGGGGAGCTGTTTTTT. Protein product: CATSRGTGDTGELFF.

This rearrangement joins TRBV19 to TRBJ2-5; 7 nucleotides agree with TRBD1. Per the germline V gene, CDR1 is LNHDA and CDR2 is SQIVND (reference sequence). CDR3 length: 15 residues. The junction had 16 bases not matched to a gene; V was cut back by 4 bases and J by 11 bases. This CDR3 is CASSTVTGPLVEQYF. The DNA for the CDR3 is TGTGCCAGTAGTACGGTGACAGGGCCCCTCGTGGAGCAGTACTTC.

The gene calls are TRBV5-5 and TRBJ2-6, with D possibly TRBD2 on 5 matching bases. Deletions cut 1 base from V and 1 base from J, with 18 bases between. The CDR3 spans 19 residues. Germline V lookup: CDR1 SGHKS, CDR2 YYEKEE (reference sequence). CDR3 nucleotide sequence: TGTGCCAGCAGCTTGACTAGTGAGTTCCTAGGGTCTGGGGCCAACGTCCTGACTTTC. This codes for CASSLTSEFLGSGANVLTF. The whole variable domain, filled in from reference TRBV5-5 and TRBJ2-6, reads DAGVTQSPTHLIKTRGQQVTLRCSPISGHKSVSWYQQVLGQGPQFIFQYYEKEERGRGNFPDRFSARQFPNYSSELNVNALLLGDSALYLCASSLTSEFLGSGANVLTFGAGSRLTVL.

The chain recombines TRBV2 with TRBJ1-5; D unresolved. Trimming pared 7 bases from V and 5 bases from J, leaving 12 bases between. Germline values: CDR1 SNHLY, CDR2 FYNNEI. CDR3 length: 13 amino acids. The CDR3 DNA sequence: TGTGCCAGCAAGGGAGAGGGCTATCAGCCCCAGCATTTT. As protein: CASKGEGYQPQHF. Using reference TRBV2 and TRBJ1-5 for the parts outside the CDR3, the full variable domain is EPEVTQTPSHQVTQMGQEVILRCVPISNHLYFYWYRQILGQKVEFLVSFYNNEISEKSEIFDDQFSVERPDGSNFTLKIRSTKLEDSAMYFCASKGEGYQPQHFGDGTRLSIL.

There are a few counts of this clone. The rearrangement joins TRBV7-9 to TRBJ2-3; TRBD2 might be the D (6 bases). Germline V lookup: CDR1 SEHNR, CDR2 FQNEAQ (reference sequence). V was cut by 5 bases and J by 0 bases, with 12 bases left in between. The CDR3 length is 15 residues. The CDR3 here is CASSAPGLSTDTQYF. The CDR3 DNA reads as TGTGCCAGCAGCGCCCCGGGACTTAGCACAGATACGCAGTATTTT.

This clone was picked up a small number of times. The rearrangement uses TRBV7-6 and TRBJ2-3, with 11 bases matching TRBD2. The CDR3 extends over 17 amino acids. V shed 4 bases and J 2 bases; nucleotides not matched to a gene: 8. From germline, CDR1 is SGHVS and CDR2 FNYEAQ. The CDR3 sequence is CASSSLAGGRTTDTQYF. In nucleotides, the CDR3 is TGTGCCAGCAGCTCTTTAGCGGGGGGGCGGACCACAGATACGCAGTATTTT.

The CDR3 protein is CASSQILADEQFF. The CDR3, as DNA: TGTGCCAGCAGCCAAATACTAGCGGATGAGCAGTTCTTC. The chain couples TRBV7-9 to TRBJ2-1; 8 nucleotides line up with TRBD2. The CDR3 sequence is 13 residues long. V lost 5 bases to trimming and J lost 8 bases; unmatched junction nucleotides: 5. The germline V gene has CDR1 SEHNR and CDR2 FQNEAQ (reference sequence).

This clone appeared a single time. The chain recombines TRBV5-4 with TRBJ1-2; the match to TRBD1 covers 7 bases. Germline loops: CDR1 SGHNT, CDR2 YYREEE (reference sequence). This CDR3 has 16 amino acids. V gave up 0 bases and J gave up 4 bases; unmatched junction bases: 9. In DNA form, the CDR3 reads TGTGCCAGCAGCTTGGAAGCCGGACAGGTACGCTATGGCTACACCTTC. Protein sequence: CASSLEAGQVRYGYTF.

The rearrangement links TRBV9 to TRBJ1-2; D unclear. Germline V CDR1 and CDR2: SGDLS, YYNGEE. Between the trimmed V and J ends, which lost 0 bases and 6 bases, there was a span of 15 bases. CDR3 length: 15 amino acids. The CDR3 region is CASSVGAGDVHGYTF. In DNA, the CDR3 is TGTGCCAGCAGCGTAGGGGCAGGTGATGTACATGGCTACACCTTC.

This chain joins TRBV5-6 and TRBJ2-7; the match to TRBD1 covers 9 bases. The ends lost 8 bases at V and 2 bases at J; junction bases unmatched: 17. This CDR3 is built from 17 residues. The germline V gene has CDR1 SGHDT and CDR2 YYEEEE. The CDR3 DNA sequence: TGTGCCAGTGAGAGGGGACAGGGAGGCCTCACGCCCTACGAGCAGTACTTC. Translation gives CASERGQGGLTPYEQYF. Supplemented by reference TRBV5-6 and TRBJ2-7, the full variable domain reads DAGVTQSPTHLIKTRGQQVTLRCSPKSGHDTVSWYQQALGQGPQFIFQYYEEEERQRGNFPDRFSGHQFPNYSSELNVNALLLGDSALYLCASERGQGGLTPYEQYFGPGTRLTVT.

The chain has TRBV6-4 and TRBJ2-6; D remains unclear. Trimming removed 5 bases from V and 5 bases from J, with 22 bases in between. Germline V gene data show CDR1 as MRHNA and CDR2 as SNTAGT. CDR3 length equals 18 residues. Here the CDR3 DNA reads TGTGCCAGCAGTATTAGATGCTCACGACAAAGTCGGGCCAACGTCCTGACTTTC. It translates to CASSIRCSRQSRANVLTF.